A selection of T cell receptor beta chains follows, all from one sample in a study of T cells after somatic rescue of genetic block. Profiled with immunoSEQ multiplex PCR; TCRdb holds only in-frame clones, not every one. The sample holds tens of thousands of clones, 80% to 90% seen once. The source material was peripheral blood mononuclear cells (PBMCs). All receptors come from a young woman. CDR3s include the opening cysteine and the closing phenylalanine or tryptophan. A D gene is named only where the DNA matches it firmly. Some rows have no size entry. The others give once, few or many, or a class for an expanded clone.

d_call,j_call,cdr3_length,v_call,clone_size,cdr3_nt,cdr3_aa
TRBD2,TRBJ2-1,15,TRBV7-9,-,TGTGCCAGCAGGCGGACTAGCGGAGGGTACAATGAGCAGTTCTTC,CASRRTSGGYNEQFF
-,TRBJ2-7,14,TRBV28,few,TGTGCCAGCAGTCTTCCGACCTTCGGGTACGAGCAGTACTTC,CASSLPTFGYEQYF
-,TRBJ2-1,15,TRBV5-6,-,TGTGCCAGCAGACCTCCGGGACTCGCCTACAATGAGCAGTTCTTC,CASRPPGLAYNEQFF
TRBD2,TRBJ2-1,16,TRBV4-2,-,TGTGCCAGCAGCCAAGAGGGACTAGCGGGAGTTGGTGAGCAGTTCTTC,CASSQEGLAGVGEQFF
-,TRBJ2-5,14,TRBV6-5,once,TGTGCCAGCAGTTTAAACAGGGGAGGAGAGACCCAGTACTTC,CASSLNRGGETQYF
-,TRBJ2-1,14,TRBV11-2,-,TGTGCCAGCAGCCAACAAAGCTCCTACAATGAGCAGTTCTTC,CASSQQSSYNEQFF
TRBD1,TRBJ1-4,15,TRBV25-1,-,TGTGCCAGCAGTGATCGGGGACAGATTAATGAAAAACTGTTTTTT,CASSDRGQINEKLFF
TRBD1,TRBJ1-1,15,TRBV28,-,TGTGCCAGCAGTTTGGCAGGGGGCGCAGGTACTGAAGCTTTCTTT,CASSLAGGAGTEAFF
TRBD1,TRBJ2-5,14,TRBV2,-,TGTGCCAGCAGTTGGACAGGGTACCAAGAGACCCAGTACTTC,CASSWTGYQETQYF
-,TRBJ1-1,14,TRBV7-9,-,TGTGCCAGCAGCTTAGATTATGGGGTGACTGAAGCTTTCTTT,CASSLDYGVTEAFF
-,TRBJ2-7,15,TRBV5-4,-,TGTGCCAGCAGCCCTGACAGCCTAATATCCTACGAGCAGTACTTC,CASSPDSLISYEQYF